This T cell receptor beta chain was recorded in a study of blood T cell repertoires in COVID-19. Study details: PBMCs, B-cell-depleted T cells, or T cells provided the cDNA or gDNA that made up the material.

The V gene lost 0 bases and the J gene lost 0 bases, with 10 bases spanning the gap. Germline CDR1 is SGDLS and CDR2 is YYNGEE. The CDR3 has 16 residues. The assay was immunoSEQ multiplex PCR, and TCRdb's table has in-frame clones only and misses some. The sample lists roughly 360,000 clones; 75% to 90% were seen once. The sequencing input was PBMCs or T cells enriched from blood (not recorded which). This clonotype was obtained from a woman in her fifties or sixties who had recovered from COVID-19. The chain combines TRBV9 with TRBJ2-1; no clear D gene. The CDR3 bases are TGTGCCAGCAGCGTAGGTTACAGAGTCTCCTACAATGAGCAGTTCTTC. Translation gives CASSVGYRVSYNEQFF.